The entry below gives a single T cell receptor beta chain sequence along with its context. Its antigen is undetermined. The PCR employed 60 Vbeta primers together with 13 Jbeta primers. Sequencing was performed with immunoSEQ multiplex PCR; in TCRdb, only in-frame clones are kept and a portion is missing. The sample holds about 88,000 clones; 85% to 90% are singletons and the top ten take around 2.5%. The sample is drawn from a study of cytomegalovirus exposure and HLA in healthy donors. Findings and caveats of the study: An analysis that was carried out later associated 15,000 to 20,000 TCR beta sequences with HLA alleles at 0.05 false discovery rate.

J lost 8 bases, V lost 2 bases, and 10 bases had no gene match. Per the germline V gene, CDR1 is MNHEY and CDR2 is SMNVEV (reference sequence). This CDR3 is 16 amino acids long. The chain recombines TRBV27 with TRBJ1-2, with TRBD1 identical over 11 bases. This sequence originates from a young man in good health and CMV-seronegative. Sequenced input: PBMCs. The CDR3 nucleotides are TGTGCCAGCAGTTTAAATGGACAGGGGGCGATTAGAGGCTACACCTTC. Translated, it gives CASSLNGQGAIRGYTF.